This T cell receptor beta chain is from a study of T cells in Graves' hyperthyroidism and ophthalmopathy. On the study more broadly: Peripheral blood was taken when the disease was first diagnosed, before any treatment began.

This clonotype occurred many times. The antigen remains undetermined. Diagnoses were established using clinical symptoms, serum thyroxine and TRAb, thyroid ultrasound and orbital computed tomography. Study outcomes and limitations: Most clonotypes expanded in thyroid above 0.001 were likewise present in blood.

RNA transcripts served as the template for amplifying TCR beta CDR3 regions. First-round RT-PCR of the TCR CDR3 relied on the HTBI primer set. TCRdb redid the calling of the multiplex PCR reads with MiXCR, one entry per CDR3 protein. The sample has around 350,000 distinct CDR3 sequences, 15% to 20% seen once. Sequenced material: blood. This TCR was recovered from a woman aged 18-35 years with Graves' hyperthyroidism.

Here the CDR3 DNA reads TGTGCCAGCAGATGGACGACAGGGAACGACCACGAGCAGTACTTC. Translating gives CASRWTTGNDHEQYF. The chain couples TRBV7-2 to TRBJ2-7; 7 positions agree with TRBD1. The germline CDR1 and CDR2 sequences are SGHTA and FQGNSA. There are 15 residues in the CDR3. V was clipped by 6 bases and J by 5 bases; unmatched bases: 13. Full variable domain (remainder filled in from reference TRBV7-2 and TRBJ2-7): GAGVSQSPSNKVTEKGKDVELRCDPISGHTALYWYRQSLGQGLEFLIYFQGNSAPDKSGLPSDRFSAERTGGSVSTLTIQRTQQEDSAVYLCASRWTTGNDHEQYFGPGTRLTVT.